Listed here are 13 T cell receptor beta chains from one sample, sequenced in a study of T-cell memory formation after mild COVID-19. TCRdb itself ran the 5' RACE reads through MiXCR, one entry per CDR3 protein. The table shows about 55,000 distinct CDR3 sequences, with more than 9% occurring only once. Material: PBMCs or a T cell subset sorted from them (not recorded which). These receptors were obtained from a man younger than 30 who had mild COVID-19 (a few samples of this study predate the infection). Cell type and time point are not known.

This chain's CDR3 is CSATKATQYF. CDR3 sequence (DNA): TGCAGTGCTACTAAGGCGACCCAGTACTTC. The V and J genes are TRBV20-1 and TRBJ2-5; D is uncertain. Germline V lookup: CDR1 DFQATT, CDR2 SNEGSKA (reference sequence). Trimming took 4 bases from V and 7 from J, leaving 7 bases between them. The CDR3 consists of 10 residues.

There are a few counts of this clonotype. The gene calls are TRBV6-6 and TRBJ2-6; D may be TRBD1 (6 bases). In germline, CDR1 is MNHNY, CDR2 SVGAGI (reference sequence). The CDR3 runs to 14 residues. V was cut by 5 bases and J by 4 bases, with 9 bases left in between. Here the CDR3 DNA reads TGTGCCAGCAGTAGGGACAACGGGGCCAACGTCCTGACTTTC. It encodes CASSRDNGANVLTF.

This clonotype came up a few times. CDR3 protein: CASSWGGASNTEAFF. The CDR3 DNA reads TGTGCCAGCAGTTGGGGTGGGGCTTCGAACACTGAAGCTTTCTTT. The chain carries TRBV6-5 and TRBJ1-1; the D gene is possibly TRBD1 (5 bases). CDR1 is MNHEY, CDR2 SVGAGI, per germline. This CDR3 spans 15 amino acids. Trimming removed 4 bases from V and 1 base from J, with 13 bases in between.

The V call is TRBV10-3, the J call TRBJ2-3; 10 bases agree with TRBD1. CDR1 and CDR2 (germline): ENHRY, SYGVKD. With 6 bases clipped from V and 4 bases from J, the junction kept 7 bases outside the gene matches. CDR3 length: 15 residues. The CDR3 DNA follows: TGTGCCATCAGCTCCCGGGACAGGGGTGCAGATACGCAGTATTTT. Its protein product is CAISSRDRGADTQYF.

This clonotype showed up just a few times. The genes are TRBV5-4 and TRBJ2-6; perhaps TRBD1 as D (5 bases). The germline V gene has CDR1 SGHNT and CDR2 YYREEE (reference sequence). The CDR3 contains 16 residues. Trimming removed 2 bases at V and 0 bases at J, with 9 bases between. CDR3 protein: CASSFYRNSGANVLTF. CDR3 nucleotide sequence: TGTGCCAGCAGCTTCTACAGGAACTCTGGGGCCAACGTCCTGACTTTC.

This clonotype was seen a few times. The CDR3 DNA reads as TGTGCCAGCGTCCGCGGCCAGGGGGAAAACGAGCAGTACTTC. Amino acids: CASVRGQGENEQYF. The V and J genes are TRBV18 and TRBJ2-7; TRBD1 matches at 7 bases. V trimming: 8 bases; J trimming: 5 bases; junction bases outside the gene matches: 12. Germline assignment: CDR1 KGHSH and CDR2 LQKENI. CDR3 length: 14 amino acids.

The CDR3 region is CASSLVGGGEQYF. The CDR3 bases are TGTGCCAGCAGCTTAGTAGGAGGGGGCGAGCAGTACTTC. The rearrangement uses TRBV7-2 and TRBJ2-7, with D possibly called TRBD1 or TRBD2 (6 bases each). Germline V gene lookup returns CDR1 SGHTA and CDR2 FQGNSA. The V end was cut by 1 base, the J end by 6 bases, with 10 bases between. This CDR3 contains 13 residues.

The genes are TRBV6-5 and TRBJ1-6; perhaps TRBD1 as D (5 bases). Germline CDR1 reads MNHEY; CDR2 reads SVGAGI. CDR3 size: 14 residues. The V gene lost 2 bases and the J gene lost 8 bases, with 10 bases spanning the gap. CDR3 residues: CASSYRGADSPLHF. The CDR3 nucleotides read TGTGCCAGCAGTTACAGGGGTGCAGATTCACCCCTCCACTTT.

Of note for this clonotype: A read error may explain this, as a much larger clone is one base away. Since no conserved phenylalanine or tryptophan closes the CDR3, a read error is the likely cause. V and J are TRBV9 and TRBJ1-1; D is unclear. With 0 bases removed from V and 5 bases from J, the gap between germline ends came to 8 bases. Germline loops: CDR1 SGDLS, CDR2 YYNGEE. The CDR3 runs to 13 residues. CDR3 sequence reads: CASSVALGTEAFS. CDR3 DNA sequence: TGTGCCAGCAGCGTAGCTTTGGGAACTGAAGCTTTCTCT.

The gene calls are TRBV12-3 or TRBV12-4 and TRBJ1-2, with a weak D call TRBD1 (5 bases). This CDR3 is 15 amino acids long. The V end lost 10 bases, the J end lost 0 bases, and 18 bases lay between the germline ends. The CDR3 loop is CATTPGGVSNYGYTF. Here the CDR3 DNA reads TGTGCCACCACACCCGGGGGAGTTTCTAACTATGGCTACACCTTC.

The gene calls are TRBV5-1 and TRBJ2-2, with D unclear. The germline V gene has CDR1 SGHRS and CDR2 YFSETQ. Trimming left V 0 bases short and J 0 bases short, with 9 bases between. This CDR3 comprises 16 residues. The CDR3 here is CASSLAGSPNTGELFF. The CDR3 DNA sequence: TGCGCCAGCAGCTTGGCGGGCAGCCCGAACACCGGGGAGCTGTTTTTT.

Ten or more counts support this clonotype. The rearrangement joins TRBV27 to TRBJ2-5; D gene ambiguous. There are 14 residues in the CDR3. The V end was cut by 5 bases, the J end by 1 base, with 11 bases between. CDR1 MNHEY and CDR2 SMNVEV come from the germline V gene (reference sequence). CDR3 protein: CASSRKASQETQYF. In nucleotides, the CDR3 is TGTGCCAGCAGTCGAAAGGCGTCCCAAGAGACCCAGTACTTC.

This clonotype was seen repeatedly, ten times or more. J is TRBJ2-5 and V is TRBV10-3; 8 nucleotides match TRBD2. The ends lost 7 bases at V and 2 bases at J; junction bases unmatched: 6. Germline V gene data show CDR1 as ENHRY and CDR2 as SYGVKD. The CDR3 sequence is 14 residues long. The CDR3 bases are TGTGCCATCAAGGACAGCGGGGGACAAGAGACCCAGTACTTC. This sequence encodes CAIKDSGGQETQYF.